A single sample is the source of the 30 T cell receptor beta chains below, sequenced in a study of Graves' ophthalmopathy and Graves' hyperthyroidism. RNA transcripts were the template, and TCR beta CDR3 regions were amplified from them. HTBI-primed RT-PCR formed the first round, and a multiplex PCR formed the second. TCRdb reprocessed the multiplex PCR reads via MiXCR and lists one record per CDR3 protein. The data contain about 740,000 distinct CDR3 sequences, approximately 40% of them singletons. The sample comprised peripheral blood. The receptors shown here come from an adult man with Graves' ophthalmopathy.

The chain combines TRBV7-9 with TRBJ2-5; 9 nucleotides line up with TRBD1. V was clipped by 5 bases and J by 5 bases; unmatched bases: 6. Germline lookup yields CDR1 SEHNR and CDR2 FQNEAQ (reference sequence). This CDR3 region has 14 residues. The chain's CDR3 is CASSALTGGETQYF. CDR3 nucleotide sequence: TGTGCCAGCAGCGCATTGACAGGGGGTGAGACCCAGTACTTC.

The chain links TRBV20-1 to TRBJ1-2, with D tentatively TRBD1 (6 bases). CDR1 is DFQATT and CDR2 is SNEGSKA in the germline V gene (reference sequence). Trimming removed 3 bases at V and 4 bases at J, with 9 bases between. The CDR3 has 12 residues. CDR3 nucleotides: TGCAGTGCTAGCAGGGACATCTATGGCTACACCTTC. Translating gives CSASRDIYGYTF.

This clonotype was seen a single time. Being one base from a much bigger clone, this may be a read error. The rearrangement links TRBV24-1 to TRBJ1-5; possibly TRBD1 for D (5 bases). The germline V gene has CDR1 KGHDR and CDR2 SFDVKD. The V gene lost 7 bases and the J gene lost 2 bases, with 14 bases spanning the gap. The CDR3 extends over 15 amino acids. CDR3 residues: CATSLVRVGNQPQHF. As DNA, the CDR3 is TGTGCCACCAGCTTAGTCAGGGTAGGCAATCAGCCCCAGCATTTT.

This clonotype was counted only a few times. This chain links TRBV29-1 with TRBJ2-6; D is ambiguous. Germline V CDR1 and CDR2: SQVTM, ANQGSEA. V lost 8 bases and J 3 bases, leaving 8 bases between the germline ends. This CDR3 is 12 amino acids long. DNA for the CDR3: TGCAGCAGCCAAGGTGGGGCCAACGTCCTGACTTTC. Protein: CSSQGGANVLTF.

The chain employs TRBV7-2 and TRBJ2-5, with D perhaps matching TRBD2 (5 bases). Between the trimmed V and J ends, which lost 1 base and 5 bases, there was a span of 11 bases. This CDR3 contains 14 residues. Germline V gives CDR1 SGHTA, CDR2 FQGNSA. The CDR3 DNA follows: TGTGCCAGCAGCTTAGAAGGAGGTTGGGAGACCCAGTACTTC. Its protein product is CASSLEGGWETQYF.

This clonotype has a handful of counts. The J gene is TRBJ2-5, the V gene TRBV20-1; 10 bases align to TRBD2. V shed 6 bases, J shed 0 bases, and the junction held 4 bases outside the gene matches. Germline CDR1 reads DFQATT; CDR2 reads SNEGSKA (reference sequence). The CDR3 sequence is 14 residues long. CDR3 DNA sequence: TGCAGTGCGGCTAGCGGGGGTTACCAAGAGACCCAGTACTTC. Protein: CSAASGGYQETQYF.

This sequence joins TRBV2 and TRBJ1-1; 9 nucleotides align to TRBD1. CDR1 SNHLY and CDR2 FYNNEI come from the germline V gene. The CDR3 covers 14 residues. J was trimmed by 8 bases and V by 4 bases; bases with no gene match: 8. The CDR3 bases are TGTGCCAGCAGTGGGACAGGGGAGGGATCCGAAGCTTTCTTT. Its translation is CASSGTGEGSEAFF.

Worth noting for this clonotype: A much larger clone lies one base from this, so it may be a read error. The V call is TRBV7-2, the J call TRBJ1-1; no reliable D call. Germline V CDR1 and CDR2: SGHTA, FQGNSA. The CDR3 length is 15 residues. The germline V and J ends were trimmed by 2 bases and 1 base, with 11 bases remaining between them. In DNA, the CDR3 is TGTGCCAGCAGCTTAATCTGGCAGAGGAACACTGAAGCTTTCTTT. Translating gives CASSLIWQRNTEAFF. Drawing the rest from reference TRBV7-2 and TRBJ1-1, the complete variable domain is GAGVSQSPSNKVTEKGKDVELRCDPISGHTALYWYRQSLGQGLEFLIYFQGNSAPDKSGLPSDRFSAERTGGSVSTLTIQRTQQEDSAVYLCASSLIWQRNTEAFFGQGTRLTVV.

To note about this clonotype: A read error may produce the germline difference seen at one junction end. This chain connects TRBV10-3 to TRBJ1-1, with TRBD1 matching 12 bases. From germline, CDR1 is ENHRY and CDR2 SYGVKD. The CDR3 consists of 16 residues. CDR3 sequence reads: CASSYPKGQGAAEAFF. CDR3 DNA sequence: TGTGCCAGCAGTTACCCAAAGGGACAGGGGGCAGCTGAAGCTTTCTTT.

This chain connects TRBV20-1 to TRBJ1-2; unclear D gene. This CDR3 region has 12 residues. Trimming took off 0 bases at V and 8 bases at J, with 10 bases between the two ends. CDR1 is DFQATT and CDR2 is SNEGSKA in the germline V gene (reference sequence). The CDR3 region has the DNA TGCAGTGCTAGAGATCAACTAGGGGGCTACACCTTC. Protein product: CSARDQLGGYTF.

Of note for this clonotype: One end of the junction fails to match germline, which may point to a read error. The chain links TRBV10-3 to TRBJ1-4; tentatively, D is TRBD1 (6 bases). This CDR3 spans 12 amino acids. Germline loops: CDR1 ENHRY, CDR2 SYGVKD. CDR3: CAISDEGGENCF. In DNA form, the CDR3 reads TGTGCCATCAGTGATGAGGGGGGGGAAAACTGTTTT.

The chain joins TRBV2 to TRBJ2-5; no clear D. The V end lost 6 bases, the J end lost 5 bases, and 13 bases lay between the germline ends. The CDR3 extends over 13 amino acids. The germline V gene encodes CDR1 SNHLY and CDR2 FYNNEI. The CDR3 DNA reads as TGTGCCAGCAGAACTATGGGCACGGAGACCCAGTACTTC. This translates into CASRTMGTETQYF. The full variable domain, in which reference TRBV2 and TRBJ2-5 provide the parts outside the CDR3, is EPEVTQTPSHQVTQMGQEVILRCVPISNHLYFYWYRQILGQKVEFLVSFYNNEISEKSEIFDDQFSVERPDGSNFTLKIRSTKLEDSAMYFCASRTMGTETQYFGPGTRLLVL.

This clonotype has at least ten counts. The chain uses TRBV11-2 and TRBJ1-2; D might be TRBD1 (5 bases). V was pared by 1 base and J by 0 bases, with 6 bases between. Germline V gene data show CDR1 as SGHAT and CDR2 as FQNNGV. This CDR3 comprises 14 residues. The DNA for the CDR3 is TGTGCCAGCAGCTTAGGACAGTCTAACTATGGCTACACCTTC. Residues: CASSLGQSNYGYTF.

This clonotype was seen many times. Here the CDR3 DNA reads TGTGCCAGCAGTAACATGGACGAGCAGTACTTC. Residues: CASSNMDEQYF. J is TRBJ2-7 and V is TRBV6-6; D call uncertain. The CDR3 extends over 11 amino acids. V lost 5 bases, J lost 5 bases, and 7 bases lay in between. CDR1 MNHNY and CDR2 SVGAGI come from the germline V gene (reference sequence).

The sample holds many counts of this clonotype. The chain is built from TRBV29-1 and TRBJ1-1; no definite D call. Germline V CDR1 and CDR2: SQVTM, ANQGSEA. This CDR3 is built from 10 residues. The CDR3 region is CSSLRTEAFF. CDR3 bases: TGCAGTTCACTTCGGACTGAAGCTTTCTTT.

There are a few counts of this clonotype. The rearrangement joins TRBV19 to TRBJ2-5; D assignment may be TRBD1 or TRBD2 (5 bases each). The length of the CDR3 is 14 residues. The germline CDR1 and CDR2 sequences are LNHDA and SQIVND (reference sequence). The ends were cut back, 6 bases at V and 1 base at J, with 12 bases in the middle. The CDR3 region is CASSSGDGQETQYF. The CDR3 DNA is TGTGCCAGTAGCTCCGGGGACGGCCAAGAGACCCAGTACTTC.

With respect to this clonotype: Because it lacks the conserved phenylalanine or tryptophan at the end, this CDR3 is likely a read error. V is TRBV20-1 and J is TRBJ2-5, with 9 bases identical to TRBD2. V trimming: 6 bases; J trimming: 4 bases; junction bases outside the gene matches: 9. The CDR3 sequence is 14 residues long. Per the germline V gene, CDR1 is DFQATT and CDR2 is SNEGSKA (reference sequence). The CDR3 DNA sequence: TGCAGTGCCGTGGTTAGCGGGAGAGGAGAGACCCAGTACTCC. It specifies CSAVVSGRGETQYS.

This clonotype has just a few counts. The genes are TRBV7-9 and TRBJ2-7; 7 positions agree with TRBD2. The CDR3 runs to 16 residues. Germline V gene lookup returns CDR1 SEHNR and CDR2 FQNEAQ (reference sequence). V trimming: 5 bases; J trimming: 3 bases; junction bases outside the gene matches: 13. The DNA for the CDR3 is TGTGCCAGCAGCCCGGTAGGCGGGAGAGCCCTCTACGAGCAGTACTTC. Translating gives CASSPVGGRALYEQYF.

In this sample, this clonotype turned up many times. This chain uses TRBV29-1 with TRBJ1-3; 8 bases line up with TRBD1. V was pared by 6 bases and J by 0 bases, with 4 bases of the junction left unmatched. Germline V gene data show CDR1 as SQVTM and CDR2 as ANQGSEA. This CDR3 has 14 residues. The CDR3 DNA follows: TGCAGCGTGGGGACAGGTTTCTCTGGAAACACCATATATTTT. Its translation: CSVGTGFSGNTIYF. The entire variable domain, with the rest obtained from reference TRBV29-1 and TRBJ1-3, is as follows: SAVISQKPSRDICQRGTSLTIQCQVDSQVTMMFWYRQQPGQSLTLIATANQGSEATYESGFVIDKFPISRPNLTFSTLTVSNMSPEDSSIYLCSVGTGFSGNTIYFGEGSWLTVV.

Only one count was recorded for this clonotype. DNA of the CDR3: TGCGCCAGCAGCCAAGTATTTTACGGGAACACTGAAGCTTTCTTT. Translation: CASSQVFYGNTEAFF. The J gene is TRBJ1-1, the V gene TRBV4-3; D is unclear. V was shortened by 1 base and J by 1 base, with 10 bases between the two germline ends. The CDR3 is 15 amino acids. Germline V lookup: CDR1 LGHNA, CDR2 YSLEER.

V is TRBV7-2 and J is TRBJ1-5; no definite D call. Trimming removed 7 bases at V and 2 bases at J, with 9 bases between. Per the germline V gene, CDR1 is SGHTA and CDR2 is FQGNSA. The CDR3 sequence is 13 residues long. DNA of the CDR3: TGTGCCAGCATCCCCCAGGGCAATCAGCCCCAGCATTTT. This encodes CASIPQGNQPQHF.

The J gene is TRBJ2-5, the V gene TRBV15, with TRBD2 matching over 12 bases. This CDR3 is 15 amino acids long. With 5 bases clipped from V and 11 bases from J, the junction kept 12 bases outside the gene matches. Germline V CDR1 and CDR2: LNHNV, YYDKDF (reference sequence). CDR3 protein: CATSGLAGGVDTQYF. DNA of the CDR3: TGTGCCACCAGCGGTCTAGCGGGGGGGGTAGATACGCAGTACTTC.

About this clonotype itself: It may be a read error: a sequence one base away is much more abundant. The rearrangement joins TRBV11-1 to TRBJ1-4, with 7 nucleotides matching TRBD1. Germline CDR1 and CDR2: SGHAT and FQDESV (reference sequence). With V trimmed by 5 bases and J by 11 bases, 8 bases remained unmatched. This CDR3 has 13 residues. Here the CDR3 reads CASSQDRRWKLFF. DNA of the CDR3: TGTGCCAGCAGCCAGGACAGGAGGTGGAAACTGTTTTTT.

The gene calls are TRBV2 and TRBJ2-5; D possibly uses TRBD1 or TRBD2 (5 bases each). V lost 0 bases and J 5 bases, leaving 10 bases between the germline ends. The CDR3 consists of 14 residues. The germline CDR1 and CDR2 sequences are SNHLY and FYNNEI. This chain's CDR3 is CASSEAGEFETQYF. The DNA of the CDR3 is TGTGCCAGCAGTGAAGCAGGGGAGTTTGAGACCCAGTACTTC.

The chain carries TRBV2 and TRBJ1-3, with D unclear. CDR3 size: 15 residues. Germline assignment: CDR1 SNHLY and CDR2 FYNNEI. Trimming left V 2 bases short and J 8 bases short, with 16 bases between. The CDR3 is CASSERQNYGYTIYF. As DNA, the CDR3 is TGTGCCAGCAGTGAACGGCAGAACTATGGCTACACCATATATTTT.

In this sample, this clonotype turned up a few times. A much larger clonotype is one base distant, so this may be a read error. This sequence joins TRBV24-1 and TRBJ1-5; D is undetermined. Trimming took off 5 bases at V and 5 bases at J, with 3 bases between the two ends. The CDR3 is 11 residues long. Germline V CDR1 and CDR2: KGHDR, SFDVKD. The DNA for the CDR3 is TGTGCCACCAGTGGGGATCAGCCCCAGCATTTT. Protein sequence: CATSGDQPQHF.

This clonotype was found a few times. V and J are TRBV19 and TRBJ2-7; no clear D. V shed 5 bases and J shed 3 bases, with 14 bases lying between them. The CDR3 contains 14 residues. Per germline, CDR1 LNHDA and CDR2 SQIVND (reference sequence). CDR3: CASSQTYTRYEQYF. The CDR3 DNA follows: TGTGCCAGTAGTCAGACTTACACCCGCTACGAGCAGTACTTC.

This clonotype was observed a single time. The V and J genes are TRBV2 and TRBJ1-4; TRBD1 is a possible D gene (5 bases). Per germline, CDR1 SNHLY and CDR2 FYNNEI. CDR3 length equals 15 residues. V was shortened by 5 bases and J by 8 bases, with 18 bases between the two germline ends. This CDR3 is CASSYRWGFKEKLFF. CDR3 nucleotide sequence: TGTGCCAGCAGTTACCGATGGGGGTTTAAAGAAAAACTGTTTTTT. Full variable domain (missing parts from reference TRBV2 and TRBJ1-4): EPEVTQTPSHQVTQMGQEVILRCVPISNHLYFYWYRQILGQKVEFLVSFYNNEISEKSEIFDDQFSVERPDGSNFTLKIRSTKLEDSAMYFCASSYRWGFKEKLFFGSGTQLSVL.

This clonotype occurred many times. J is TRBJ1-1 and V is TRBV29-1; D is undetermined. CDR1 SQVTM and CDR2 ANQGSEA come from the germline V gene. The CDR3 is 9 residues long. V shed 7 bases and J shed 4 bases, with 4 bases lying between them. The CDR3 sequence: CSGGTEAFF. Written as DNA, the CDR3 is TGCAGCGGGGGCACTGAAGCTTTCTTT.

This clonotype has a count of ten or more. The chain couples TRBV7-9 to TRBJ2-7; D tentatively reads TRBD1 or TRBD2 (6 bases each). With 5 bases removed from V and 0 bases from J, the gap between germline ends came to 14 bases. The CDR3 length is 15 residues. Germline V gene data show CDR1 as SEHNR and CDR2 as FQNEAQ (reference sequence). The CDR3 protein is CASSPGRTVSYEQYF. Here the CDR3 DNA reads TGTGCCAGCAGCCCAGGGAGGACAGTCTCCTACGAGCAGTACTTC.